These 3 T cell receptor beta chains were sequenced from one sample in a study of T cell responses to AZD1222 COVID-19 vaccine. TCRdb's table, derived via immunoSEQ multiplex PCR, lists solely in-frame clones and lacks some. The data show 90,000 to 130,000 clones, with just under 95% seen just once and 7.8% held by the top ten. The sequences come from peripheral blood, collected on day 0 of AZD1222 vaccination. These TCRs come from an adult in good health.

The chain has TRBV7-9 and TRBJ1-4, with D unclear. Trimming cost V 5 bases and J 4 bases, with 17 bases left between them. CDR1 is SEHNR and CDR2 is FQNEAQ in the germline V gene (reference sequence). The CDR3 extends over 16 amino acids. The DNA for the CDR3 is TGTGCCAGCAGCCCGGCATCCGGGCTTTTTAATGAAAAACTGTTTTTT. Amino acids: CASSPASGLFNEKLFF. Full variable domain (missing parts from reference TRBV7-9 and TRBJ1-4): DTGVSQNPRHKITKRGQNVTFRCDPISEHNRLYWYRQTLGQGPEFLTYFQNEAQLEKSRLLSDRFSAERPKGSFSTLEIQRTEQGDSAMYLCASSPASGLFNEKLFFGSGTQLSVL.

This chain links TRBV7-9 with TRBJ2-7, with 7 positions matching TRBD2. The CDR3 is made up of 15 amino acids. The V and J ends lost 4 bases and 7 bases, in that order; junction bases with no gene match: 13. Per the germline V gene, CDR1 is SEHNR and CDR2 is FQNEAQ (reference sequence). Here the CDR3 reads CASSSRGEGRWEQYF. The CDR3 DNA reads TGTGCCAGCAGCTCACGAGGGGAGGGGCGTTGGGAGCAGTACTTC.

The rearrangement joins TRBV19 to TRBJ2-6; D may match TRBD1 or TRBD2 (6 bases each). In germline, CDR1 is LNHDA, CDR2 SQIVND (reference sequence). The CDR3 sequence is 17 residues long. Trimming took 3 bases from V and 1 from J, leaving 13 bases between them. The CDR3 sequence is CASSIEGGRSGANVLTF. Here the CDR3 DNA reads TGTGCCAGTAGTATTGAGGGGGGTAGGTCTGGGGCCAACGTCCTGACTTTC.